A single sample gave rise to the 28 T cell receptor beta chains below, sequenced in a study of T cell repertoires in cytomegalovirus infection. A single record per CDR3 protein comes from TCRdb applying MiXCR to the reads. Here the sample spans about 340,000 distinct CDR3 sequences, under 35% being singletons. These receptors have no identified antigens. The sequences come from cultured PBMCs, collected from culture after CMV antigen stimulation. These receptors were obtained from a human donor in good health (CMV status not recorded). Some clones in this sample may be carry-over from other donors' samples.

This clonotype was counted only a few times. The rearrangement links TRBV11-1 to TRBJ2-7; D may match TRBD1 or TRBD2 (5 bases each). The V and J ends lost 1 base and 6 bases respectively, with 19 bases between them. CDR3 length: 16 amino acids. In germline, CDR1 is SGHAT, CDR2 FQDESV (reference sequence). The CDR3 coding sequence is TGTGCCAGCAGCTTAGATGAGGGACGGTTGAACCCCGAGCAGTACTTC. This codes for CASSLDEGRLNPEQYF.

This clonotype has just a few counts. The genes are TRBV15 and TRBJ1-2, with 8 bases identical to TRBD1. The germline V gene encodes CDR1 LNHNV and CDR2 YYDKDF (reference sequence). The CDR3 contains 13 residues. Trimming at V came to 3 bases and at J to 8 bases, leaving 5 bases not matched to a gene. The CDR3: CATSSDRGGGYTF. The CDR3 region has the DNA TGTGCCACCAGCAGTGACAGGGGAGGAGGCTACACCTTC.

This clonotype was detected many times. The V and J genes are TRBV28 and TRBJ2-7, with TRBD2 as a possible D gene (5 bases). The ends were cut back, 2 bases at V and 0 bases at J, with 11 bases in the middle. Germline-derived CDR1 and CDR2 are MDHEN and SYDVKM. CDR3 length equals 15 residues. The CDR3 DNA reads TGTGCCAGCAGTTTAGGAGGACTCCTCTCCTACGAGCAGTACTTC. It translates to CASSLGGLLSYEQYF.

The V and J genes are TRBV20-1 and TRBJ1-4, with 9 bases that match TRBD1. The V gene end was trimmed by 7 bases and the J gene end by 7 bases; junction bases not matched to a gene: 4. The germline gives CDR1 DFQATT, CDR2 SNEGSKA (reference sequence). There are 12 residues in the CDR3. The CDR3 coding sequence is TGCAGTGGGAGGACAGGGGCTGAAAAACTGTTTTTT. This sequence encodes CSGRTGAEKLFF.

Ten or more counts support this clonotype. The chain joins TRBV7-2 to TRBJ2-3, with 13 bases fitting TRBD2. Germline V gene lookup returns CDR1 SGHTA and CDR2 FQGNSA. This CDR3 is built from 17 residues. V was pared by 4 bases and J by 4 bases, with 8 bases of the junction left unmatched. The CDR3: CASSSYRTSGSADTQYF. As DNA, the CDR3 is TGTGCCAGCAGCTCATATCGGACTAGCGGGAGTGCAGATACGCAGTATTTT.

This rearrangement joins TRBV10-3 to TRBJ1-1; D is possibly TRBD1 (6 bases). The CDR3 totals 14 residues. Per the germline V gene, CDR1 is ENHRY and CDR2 is SYGVKD. V lost 1 base, J lost 4 bases, and 10 bases lay in between. The CDR3 region has the DNA TGTGCCATCAGTGAGTTAGGGACATCCACTGAAGCTTTCTTT. Its protein product is CAISELGTSTEAFF.

This chain connects TRBV19 to TRBJ2-3, with 13 nucleotides matching TRBD2. With V trimmed by 5 bases and J by 1 base, 15 bases remained unmatched. The CDR3 runs to 20 residues. Germline assignment: CDR1 LNHDA and CDR2 SQIVND (reference sequence). In nucleotides, the CDR3 is TGTGCCAGTAGTTCCTCACTAGCGGGAGGGCCTATCGGTGGCACAGATACGCAGTATTTT. It encodes CASSSSLAGGPIGGTDTQYF.

The chain has TRBV12-3 or TRBV12-4 and TRBJ1-3; TRBD1 agrees at 9 bases. This CDR3 region has 16 residues. Trimming at V came to 7 bases and at J to 3 bases, leaving 10 bases not matched to a gene. Here the CDR3 reads CASTYTGGQYGNTIYF. DNA of the CDR3: TGTGCCAGCACCTACACAGGGGGCCAATATGGAAACACCATATATTTT.

There are a few counts of this clonotype. This rearrangement joins TRBV3-1 to TRBJ1-2, with 7 bases matching TRBD1. The CDR3 is 14 residues long. Germline CDR1 and CDR2: LGHDT and YNNKEL (reference sequence). V gave up 4 bases and J gave up 5 bases; unmatched junction bases: 7. This chain's CDR3 is CASSRDSLFYGYTF. The CDR3 nucleotides are TGTGCCAGCAGCCGGGACAGCCTATTTTATGGCTACACCTTC.

This clonotype was recorded a few times. The V gene is TRBV7-3, the J gene TRBJ1-1, with 8 bases fitting TRBD1. The germline V gene has CDR1 SGHTA and CDR2 FQGTGA. The V segment lost 4 bases and the J segment 5 bases; nucleotides outside the gene matches: 3. The length of the CDR3 is 13 residues. The CDR3 loop is CASSYNRGTEAFF. In DNA form, the CDR3 reads TGTGCCAGCAGCTACAACAGGGGGACTGAAGCTTTCTTT.

The chain joins TRBV15 to TRBJ1-5; D remains ambiguous. CDR1 is LNHNV and CDR2 is YYDKDF in the germline V gene (reference sequence). This CDR3 is 15 amino acids long. Trimming removed 0 bases from V and 3 bases from J, with 9 bases in between. CDR3 sequence: CATSRDWGTNQPQHF. The CDR3 nucleotides are TGTGCCACCAGCAGAGATTGGGGTACCAATCAGCCCCAGCATTTT.

The chain employs TRBV9 and TRBJ2-1; D is possibly TRBD1 or TRBD2 (7 bases each). V was pared by 4 bases and J by 12 bases, with 17 bases between. From germline, CDR1 is SGDLS and CDR2 YYNGEE. The length of the CDR3 is 13 residues. The CDR3 loop reads CASSLGGGGGQFF. CDR3 sequence (DNA): TGTGCCAGCAGCTTAGGGGGCGGGGGCGGGCAGTTCTTC. Full variable domain (missing parts from reference TRBV9 and TRBJ2-1): DSGVTQTPKHLITATGQRVTLRCSPRSGDLSVYWYQQSLDQGLQFLIQYYNGEERAKGNILERFSAQQFPDLHSELNLSSLELGDSALYFCASSLGGGGGQFFGPGTRLTVL.

V is TRBV20-1 and J is TRBJ2-5; TRBD2 matches 7 bases. In germline, CDR1 is DFQATT, CDR2 SNEGSKA (reference sequence). This CDR3 has 11 amino acids. The V segment lost 2 bases and the J segment 9 bases; nucleotides outside the gene matches: 3. The CDR3 region is CSARFREAQYF. DNA of the CDR3: TGCAGTGCTAGATTCCGGGAGGCCCAGTACTTC.

This clonotype was counted at least ten times. The chain is built from TRBV7-2 and TRBJ2-4; maybe TRBD1 (6 bases). V was cut by 5 bases and J by 0 bases, with 17 bases left in between. The CDR3 covers 17 residues. Germline V gene data show CDR1 as SGHTA and CDR2 as FQGNSA. In nucleotides, the CDR3 is TGTGCCAGCAGCGGCGAGGGGACACCTCTAGCCAAAAACATTCAGTACTTC. Translation: CASSGEGTPLAKNIQYF.

This clonotype turned up a few times. The chain carries TRBV5-1 and TRBJ2-3, with 8 positions matching TRBD2. In germline, CDR1 is SGHRS, CDR2 YFSETQ. This CDR3 is 17 amino acids long. Trimming took 0 bases from V and 4 from J; bases not matched to a gene: 10. The CDR3 DNA follows: TGCGCCAGCAGCTTGGTTCGGGGGGGCGTAGGGTCAGATACGCAGTATTTT. It translates to CASSLVRGGVGSDTQYF.

This clonotype appeared a few times. The chain has TRBV27 and TRBJ2-7, with D perhaps TRBD2 (6 bases). Germline assignment: CDR1 MNHEY and CDR2 SMNVEV (reference sequence). Trimming cost V 4 bases and J 2 bases, with 15 bases left between them. This CDR3 comprises 15 residues. The CDR3 protein is CASSSQRGTAYEQYF. In DNA form, the CDR3 reads TGTGCCAGCAGTTCGCAACGCGGGACGGCCTACGAGCAGTACTTC.

This clonotype was seen more than once but under ten times. J is TRBJ2-2 and V is TRBV11-1, with TRBD2 matching over 7 bases. Germline CDR1 reads SGHAT; CDR2 reads FQDESV (reference sequence). The V segment lost 5 bases and the J segment 1 base; nucleotides outside the gene matches: 4. CDR3 length: 15 residues. In DNA form, the CDR3 reads TGTGCCAGCAGCGGACCGGGGGGGAACACCGGGGAGCTGTTTTTT. Its protein product is CASSGPGGNTGELFF.

The chain couples TRBV5-3 to TRBJ1-1; 9 nucleotides agree with TRBD1. TRBV5-3 is known as an ORF, though its function is uncertain. J gave up 3 bases and V 8 bases, and 14 bases lay outside the gene matches. The CDR3 is 16 amino acids. The CDR3 loop reads CASSADRGRGDTEAFF. The CDR3 DNA reads TGTGCCAGCAGCGCGGACAGGGGAAGGGGTGACACTGAAGCTTTCTTT.

The V and J genes are TRBV4-1 and TRBJ1-2; the D gene is possibly TRBD1 (5 bases). CDR1 and CDR2 from the germline V gene are MGHRA and YSYEKL. V was shortened by 4 bases and J by 3 bases, with 21 bases between the two germline ends. The CDR3 consists of 17 residues. The DNA for the CDR3 is TGCGCCAGCAGCCCAGCCCCGGGACGGCTTCGGGACTATGGCTACACCTTC. It codes for CASSPAPGRLRDYGYTF.

CDR3 DNA sequence: TGTGCCAGCAGTCCGGTGGCAGGTAACAATCAGCCCCAGCATTTT. Amino acids: CASSPVAGNNQPQHF. The rearrangement uses TRBV12-3 or TRBV12-4 and TRBJ1-5, with D hard to call. The V gene lost 5 bases and the J gene lost 3 bases, with 14 bases spanning the gap. The CDR3 covers 15 residues.

A few counts support this clonotype. The V and J genes are TRBV2 and TRBJ2-7, with TRBD2 identical over 8 bases. In germline, CDR1 is SNHLY, CDR2 FYNNEI. The CDR3 spans 16 residues. V lost 3 bases to trimming and J lost 2 bases; unmatched junction nucleotides: 9. CDR3: CASSEIASGGPYEQYF. In nucleotides, the CDR3 is TGTGCCAGCAGTGAGATAGCAAGCGGGGGTCCCTACGAGCAGTACTTC.

The chain combines TRBV20-1 with TRBJ2-5; maybe TRBD1 (6 bases). Germline loops: CDR1 DFQATT, CDR2 SNEGSKA (reference sequence). Trimming took off 5 bases at V and 0 bases at J, with 13 bases between the two ends. The CDR3 spans 14 residues. CDR3 loop: CSASTGWYQETQYF. Here the CDR3 DNA reads TGCAGTGCTTCGACAGGATGGTACCAAGAGACCCAGTACTTC.

This clonotype occurred a few times. The V and J genes are TRBV19 and TRBJ1-2; 8 positions match TRBD1. Germline CDR1 and CDR2: LNHDA and SQIVND (reference sequence). CDR3 length: 11 amino acids. Unmatched junction bases numbered 0, after V lost 4 bases and J lost 8 bases. CDR3 DNA sequence: TGTGCCAGTAGTACAGGGGGCGGCTACACCTTC. It translates to CASSTGGGYTF.

The chain couples TRBV28 to TRBJ2-5; a weak D match, TRBD1 (6 bases). CDR3 length: 14 amino acids. Germline CDR1 reads MDHEN; CDR2 reads SYDVKM. V gave up 4 bases and J gave up 4 bases, with 13 bases separating them. CDR3 residues: CASSSMDSGETQYF. The DNA of the CDR3 is TGTGCCAGCAGTTCCATGGACAGTGGAGAGACCCAGTACTTC.

The J gene is TRBJ1-2, the V gene TRBV6-1; D gene ambiguous. V dropped 6 bases and J dropped 1 base, with 9 bases sitting between them. The CDR3 spans 13 residues. Looked up from germline, CDR1 is MNHNS and CDR2 is SASEGT. The CDR3 nucleotides are TGTGCCAGCAGCCCGGGGATTAACTATGGCTACACCTTC. Encoded protein: CASSPGINYGYTF.

The rearrangement joins TRBV20-1 to TRBJ2-2; a weak D match, TRBD1 (5 bases). Trimming pared 4 bases from V and 1 base from J, leaving 10 bases between. Germline V gives CDR1 DFQATT, CDR2 SNEGSKA (reference sequence). This CDR3 is 14 amino acids long. CDR3 nucleotides: TGCAGTGCTAATCCGACAGTGAACACCGGGGAGCTGTTTTTT. Protein: CSANPTVNTGELFF.

Many counts were recorded for this clonotype. J is TRBJ2-6 and V is TRBV7-8; TRBD2 aligns across 7 bases. Losses at the gene ends were 5 bases for V and 2 bases for J; bases not matched to a gene: 6. CDR3 length: 16 residues. The V gene's germline CDR1 is SGHVS and CDR2 FQNEAQ. The CDR3 sequence is CASSLGGGPGANVLTF. For the CDR3, the DNA is TGTGCCAGCAGCCTGGGGGGGGGTCCTGGGGCCAACGTCCTGACTTTC.

This clonotype was seen a few times. The rearrangement uses TRBV27 and TRBJ1-2, with D tentatively TRBD1 (5 bases). The V gene's germline CDR1 is MNHEY and CDR2 SMNVEV (reference sequence). CDR3 length: 14 residues. V gave up 2 bases and J gave up 8 bases, with 15 bases separating them. The CDR3 DNA follows: TGTGCCAGCAGTTTAACGGGGGGGGTTGGGGGCTACACCTTC. Its translation is CASSLTGGVGGYTF.